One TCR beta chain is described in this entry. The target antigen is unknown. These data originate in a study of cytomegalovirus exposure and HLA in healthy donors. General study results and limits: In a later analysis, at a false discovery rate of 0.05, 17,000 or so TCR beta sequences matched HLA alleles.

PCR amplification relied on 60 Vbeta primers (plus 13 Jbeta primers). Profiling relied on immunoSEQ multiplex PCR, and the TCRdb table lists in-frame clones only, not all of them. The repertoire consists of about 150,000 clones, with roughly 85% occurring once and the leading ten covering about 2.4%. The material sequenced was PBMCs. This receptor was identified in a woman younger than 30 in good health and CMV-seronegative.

Here the CDR3 reads CASRGETVAPQHF. The CDR3 DNA reads TGTGCCAGCAGAGGGGAAACAGTCGCGCCCCAGCATTTT. This chain uses TRBV2 with TRBJ1-5; TRBD1 is a possible D gene (5 bases). V was clipped by 6 bases and J by 9 bases, with 15 bases between them. CDR1 and CDR2 (germline): SNHLY, FYNNEI. There are 13 residues in the CDR3.